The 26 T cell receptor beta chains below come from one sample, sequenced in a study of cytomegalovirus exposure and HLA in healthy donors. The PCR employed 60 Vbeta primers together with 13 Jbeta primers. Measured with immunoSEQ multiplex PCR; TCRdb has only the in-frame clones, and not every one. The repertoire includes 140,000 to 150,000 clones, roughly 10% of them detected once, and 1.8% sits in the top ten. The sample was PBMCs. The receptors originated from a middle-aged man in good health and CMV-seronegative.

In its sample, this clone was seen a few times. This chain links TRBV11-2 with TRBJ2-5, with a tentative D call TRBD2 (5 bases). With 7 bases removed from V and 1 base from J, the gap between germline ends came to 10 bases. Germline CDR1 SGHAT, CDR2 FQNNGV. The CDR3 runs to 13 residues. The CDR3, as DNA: TGTGCCAGCACCCCGCGGGTCCAAGAGACCCAGTACTTC. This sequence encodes CASTPRVQETQYF.

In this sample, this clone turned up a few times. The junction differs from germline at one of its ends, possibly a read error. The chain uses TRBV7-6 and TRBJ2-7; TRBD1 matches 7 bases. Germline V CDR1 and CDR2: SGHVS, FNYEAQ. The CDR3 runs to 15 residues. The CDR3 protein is CVSSLTGQATYEQYF. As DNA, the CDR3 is TGTGTCAGCAGCTTGACCGGACAGGCCACCTACGAGCAGTACTTC. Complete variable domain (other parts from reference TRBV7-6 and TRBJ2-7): GAGVSQSPRYKVTKRGQDVALRCDPISGHVSLYWYRQALGQGPEFLTYFNYEAQQDKSGLPNDRFSAERPEGSISTLTIQRTEQRDSAMYRCVSSLTGQATYEQYFGPGTRLTVT.

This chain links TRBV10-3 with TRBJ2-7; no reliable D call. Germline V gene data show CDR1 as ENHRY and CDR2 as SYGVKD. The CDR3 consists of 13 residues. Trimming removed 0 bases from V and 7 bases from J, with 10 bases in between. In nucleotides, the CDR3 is TGTGCCATCAGTGAGTCAGTGGCGGATGAGCAGTACTTC. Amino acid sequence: CAISESVADEQYF.

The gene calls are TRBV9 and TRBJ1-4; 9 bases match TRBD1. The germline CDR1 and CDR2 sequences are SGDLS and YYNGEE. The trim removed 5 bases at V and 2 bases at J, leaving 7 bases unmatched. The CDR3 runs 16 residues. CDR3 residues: CASSSGQGRTNEKLFF. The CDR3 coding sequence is TGTGCCAGCAGTTCGGGACAGGGTAGGACTAATGAAAAACTGTTTTTT. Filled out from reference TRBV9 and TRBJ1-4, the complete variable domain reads DSGVTQTPKHLITATGQRVTLRCSPRSGDLSVYWYQQSLDQGLQFLIQYYNGEERAKGNILERFSAQQFPDLHSELNLSSLELGDSALYFCASSSGQGRTNEKLFFGSGTQLSVL.

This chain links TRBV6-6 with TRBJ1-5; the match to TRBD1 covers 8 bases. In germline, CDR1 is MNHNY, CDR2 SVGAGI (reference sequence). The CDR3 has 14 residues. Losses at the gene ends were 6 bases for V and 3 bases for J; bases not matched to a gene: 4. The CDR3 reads CASSGQGINQPQHF. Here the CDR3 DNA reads TGTGCCAGCAGCGGACAGGGCATCAATCAGCCCCAGCATTTT.

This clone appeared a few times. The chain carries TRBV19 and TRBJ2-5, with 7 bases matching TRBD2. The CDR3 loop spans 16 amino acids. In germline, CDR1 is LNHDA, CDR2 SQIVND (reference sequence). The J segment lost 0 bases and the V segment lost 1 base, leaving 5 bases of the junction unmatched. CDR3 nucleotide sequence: TGTGCCAGTAGTATAGGGCGGGGGAACCACCAAGAGACCCAGTACTTC. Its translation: CASSIGRGNHQETQYF.

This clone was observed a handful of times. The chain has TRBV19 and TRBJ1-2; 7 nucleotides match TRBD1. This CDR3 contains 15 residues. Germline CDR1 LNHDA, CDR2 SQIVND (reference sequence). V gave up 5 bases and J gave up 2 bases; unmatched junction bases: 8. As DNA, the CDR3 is TGTGCCAGTAGTCCGGGACAGAGGCGAAACTATGGCTACACCTTC. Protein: CASSPGQRRNYGYTF.

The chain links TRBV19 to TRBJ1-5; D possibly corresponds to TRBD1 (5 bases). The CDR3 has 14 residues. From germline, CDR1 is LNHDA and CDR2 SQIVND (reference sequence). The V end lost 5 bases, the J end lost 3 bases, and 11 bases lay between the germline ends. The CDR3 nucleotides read TGTGCCAGTAGTCAGGGTTTAGACAATCAGCCCCAGCATTTT. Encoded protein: CASSQGLDNQPQHF.

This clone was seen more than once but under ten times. The CDR3 DNA sequence: TGTGCCAGCAGTGAAAAGGGGGGAAACACCATATATTTT. Residues: CASSEKGGNTIYF. The chain uses TRBV6-1 and TRBJ1-3, with TRBD1 as a possible D gene (5 bases). The CDR3 extends over 13 amino acids. V lost 2 bases and J lost 4, with 6 bases in between. Germline V gives CDR1 MNHNS, CDR2 SASEGT.

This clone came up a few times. Here the CDR3 DNA reads TGTGCCAGCGGAGACAGCCCTAATTCACCCCTCCACTTT. The encoded protein is CASGDSPNSPLHF. The gene calls are TRBV6-1 and TRBJ1-6, with a tentative D call TRBD1 (5 bases). CDR1 and CDR2 from the germline V gene are MNHNS and SASEGT. V lost 8 bases and J lost 6, with 11 bases in between. The CDR3 runs 13 residues.

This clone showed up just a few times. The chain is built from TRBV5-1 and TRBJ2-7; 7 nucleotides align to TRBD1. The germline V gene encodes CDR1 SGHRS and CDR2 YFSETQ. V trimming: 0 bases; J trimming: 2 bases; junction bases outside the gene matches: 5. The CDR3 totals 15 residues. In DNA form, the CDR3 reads TGCGCCAGCAGCTTGGACGGGACAGCGGCCTACGAGCAGTACTTC. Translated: CASSLDGTAAYEQYF.

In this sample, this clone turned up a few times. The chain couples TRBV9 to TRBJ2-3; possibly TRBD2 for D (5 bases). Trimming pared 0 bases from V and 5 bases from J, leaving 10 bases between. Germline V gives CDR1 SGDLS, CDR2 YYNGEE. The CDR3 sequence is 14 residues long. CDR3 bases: TGTGCCAGCAGCGTAGTGGGAGCCCAAGATACGCAGTATTTT. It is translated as CASSVVGAQDTQYF.

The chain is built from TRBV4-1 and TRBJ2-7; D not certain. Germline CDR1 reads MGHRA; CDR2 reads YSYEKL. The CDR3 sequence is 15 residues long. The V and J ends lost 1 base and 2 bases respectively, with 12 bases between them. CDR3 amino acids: CASSQVSTRTYEQYF. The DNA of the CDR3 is TGCGCCAGCAGCCAAGTCTCCACGCGTACCTACGAGCAGTACTTC.

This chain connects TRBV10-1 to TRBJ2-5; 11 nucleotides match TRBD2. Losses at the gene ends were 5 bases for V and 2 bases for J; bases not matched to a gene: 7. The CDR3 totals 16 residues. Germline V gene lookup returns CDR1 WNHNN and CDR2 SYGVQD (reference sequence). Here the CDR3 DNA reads TGCGCCAGCAGTTTGGATCGACTAGCGGGGCAAGAGACCCAGTACTTC. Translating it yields CASSLDRLAGQETQYF.

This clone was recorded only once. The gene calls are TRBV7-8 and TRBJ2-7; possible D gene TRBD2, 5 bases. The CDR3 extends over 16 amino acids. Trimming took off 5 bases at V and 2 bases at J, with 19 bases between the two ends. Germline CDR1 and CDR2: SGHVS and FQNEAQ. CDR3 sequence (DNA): TGTGCCAGCAGCCCCAGACCGCTTGGAGGCCCCTACGAGCAGTACTTC. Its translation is CASSPRPLGGPYEQYF.

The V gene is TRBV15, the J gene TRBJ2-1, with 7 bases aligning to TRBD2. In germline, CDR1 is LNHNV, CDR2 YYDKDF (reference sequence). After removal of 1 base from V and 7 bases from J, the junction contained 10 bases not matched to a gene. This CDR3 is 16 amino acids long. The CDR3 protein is CATSRAAAGVLNEQFF. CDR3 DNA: TGTGCCACCAGCAGAGCGGCTGCGGGAGTATTGAATGAGCAGTTCTTC.

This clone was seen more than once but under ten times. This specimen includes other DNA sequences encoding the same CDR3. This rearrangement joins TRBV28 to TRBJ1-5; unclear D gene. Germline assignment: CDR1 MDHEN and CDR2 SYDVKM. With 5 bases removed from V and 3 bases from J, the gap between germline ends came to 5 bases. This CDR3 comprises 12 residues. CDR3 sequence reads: CASSPLNQPQHF. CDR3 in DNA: TGTGCCAGCAGTCCCCTCAATCAGCCCCAGCATTTT.

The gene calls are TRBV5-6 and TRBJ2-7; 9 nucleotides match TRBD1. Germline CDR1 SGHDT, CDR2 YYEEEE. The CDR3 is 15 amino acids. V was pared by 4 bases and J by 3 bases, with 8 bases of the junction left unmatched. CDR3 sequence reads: CASSPLQGANYEQYF. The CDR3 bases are TGTGCCAGCAGCCCCCTACAGGGGGCGAACTACGAGCAGTACTTC.

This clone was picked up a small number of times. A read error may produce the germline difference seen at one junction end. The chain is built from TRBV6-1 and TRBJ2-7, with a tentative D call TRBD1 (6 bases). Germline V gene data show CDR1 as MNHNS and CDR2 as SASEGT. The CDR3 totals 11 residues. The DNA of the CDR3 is TGTGCCAGCGCGGATGGGCCAGAGGGGGACTTC. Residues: CASADGPEGDF.

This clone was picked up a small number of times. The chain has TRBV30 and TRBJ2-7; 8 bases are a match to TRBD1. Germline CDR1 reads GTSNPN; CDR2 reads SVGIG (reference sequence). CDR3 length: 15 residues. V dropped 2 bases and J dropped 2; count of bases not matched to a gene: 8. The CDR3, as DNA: TGTGCCTGGAGTCCCCGGGACAGGCGAGCCTACGAGCAGTACTTC. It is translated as CAWSPRDRRAYEQYF.

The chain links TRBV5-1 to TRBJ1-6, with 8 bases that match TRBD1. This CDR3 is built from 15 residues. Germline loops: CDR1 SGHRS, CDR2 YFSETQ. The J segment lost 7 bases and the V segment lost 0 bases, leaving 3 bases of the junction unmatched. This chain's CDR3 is CASSLAAGGNSPLHF. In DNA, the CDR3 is TGCGCCAGCAGCTTGGCGGCAGGGGGCAATTCACCCCTCCACTTT.

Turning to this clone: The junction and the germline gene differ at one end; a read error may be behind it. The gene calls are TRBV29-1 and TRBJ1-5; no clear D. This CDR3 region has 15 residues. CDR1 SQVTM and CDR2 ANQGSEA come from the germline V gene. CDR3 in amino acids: CSAADGLTGNQPQHF. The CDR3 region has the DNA TGCAGCGCTGCGGACGGACTTACTGGCAACCAGCCCCAGCATTTT.

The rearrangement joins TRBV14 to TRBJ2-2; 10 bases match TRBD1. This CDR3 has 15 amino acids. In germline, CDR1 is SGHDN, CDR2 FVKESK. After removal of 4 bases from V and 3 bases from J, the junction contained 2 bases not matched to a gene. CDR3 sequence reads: CASSRQGADTGELFF. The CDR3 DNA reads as TGTGCCAGCAGCCGACAGGGGGCCGACACCGGGGAGCTGTTTTTT. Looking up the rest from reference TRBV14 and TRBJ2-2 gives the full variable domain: EAGVTQFPSHSVIEKGQTVTLRCDPISGHDNLYWYRRVMGKEIKFLLHFVKESKQDESGMPNNRFLAERTGGTYSTLKVQPAELEDSGVYFCASSRQGADTGELFFGEGSRLTVL.

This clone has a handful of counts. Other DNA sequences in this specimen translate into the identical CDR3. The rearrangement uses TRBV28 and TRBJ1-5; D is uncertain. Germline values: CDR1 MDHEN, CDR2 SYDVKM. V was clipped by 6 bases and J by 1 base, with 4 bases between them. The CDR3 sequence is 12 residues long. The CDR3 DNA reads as TGTGCCAGCAGACAGAGCAATCAGCCCCAGCATTTT. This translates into CASRQSNQPQHF.

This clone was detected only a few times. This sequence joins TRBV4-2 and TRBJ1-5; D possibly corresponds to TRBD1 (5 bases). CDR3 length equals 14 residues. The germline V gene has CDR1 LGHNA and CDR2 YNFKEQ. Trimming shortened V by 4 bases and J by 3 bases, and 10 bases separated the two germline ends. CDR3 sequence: CASSLDSYNQPQHF. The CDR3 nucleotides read TGTGCCAGCAGCCTCGACAGCTACAATCAGCCCCAGCATTTT.

As DNA, the CDR3 is TGTGCCAGCAGGGTTAACAGCAACCTTAATGAAAAACTGTTTTTT. Translation gives CASRVNSNLNEKLFF. The V gene is TRBV6-5, the J gene TRBJ1-4; D remains unclear. The germline V gene has CDR1 MNHEY and CDR2 SVGAGI. The V end lost 6 bases, the J end lost 4 bases, and 15 bases lay between the germline ends. This CDR3 is built from 15 residues.